This T cell receptor beta chain was sequenced during a study of chemoradiotherapy in HPV16-positive cancers. Study-level information: A couple of HPV16-positive patients' cells yielded candidate HPV-specific clones and common motifs. General study points: During treatment, candidate HPV-specific clones and E7-related motifs expanded in tumor. For HPV16-positive patients, expanding HPV-responsive T cells associated with longer recurrence-free survival. Functional assays defining HPV-specific T cells used only a couple of HPV16-positive patients.

This CDR3 is built from 12 residues. The germline CDR1 and CDR2 sequences are LNHDA and SQIVND (reference sequence). V gave up 5 bases and J gave up 8 bases; unmatched junction bases: 5. Here immunoSEQ multiplex PCR was the method, and the copy in TCRdb shows in-frame clones only, minus some. This table has more than 6,000 clones, 70% to 90% appearing once. Concerning this clone itself: Its antigen is currently unknown.

The source was tumor tissue, collected from a patient who underwent chemoradiotherapy. This rearrangement joins TRBV19 to TRBJ1-2, with 7 bases fitting TRBD1. The origin of this receptor is a human donor with HPV-associated anogenital cancer. CDR3 in DNA: TGTGCCAGTAGTCTTTCGACAGGGGGCTACACCTTC. Its translation: CASSLSTGGYTF.